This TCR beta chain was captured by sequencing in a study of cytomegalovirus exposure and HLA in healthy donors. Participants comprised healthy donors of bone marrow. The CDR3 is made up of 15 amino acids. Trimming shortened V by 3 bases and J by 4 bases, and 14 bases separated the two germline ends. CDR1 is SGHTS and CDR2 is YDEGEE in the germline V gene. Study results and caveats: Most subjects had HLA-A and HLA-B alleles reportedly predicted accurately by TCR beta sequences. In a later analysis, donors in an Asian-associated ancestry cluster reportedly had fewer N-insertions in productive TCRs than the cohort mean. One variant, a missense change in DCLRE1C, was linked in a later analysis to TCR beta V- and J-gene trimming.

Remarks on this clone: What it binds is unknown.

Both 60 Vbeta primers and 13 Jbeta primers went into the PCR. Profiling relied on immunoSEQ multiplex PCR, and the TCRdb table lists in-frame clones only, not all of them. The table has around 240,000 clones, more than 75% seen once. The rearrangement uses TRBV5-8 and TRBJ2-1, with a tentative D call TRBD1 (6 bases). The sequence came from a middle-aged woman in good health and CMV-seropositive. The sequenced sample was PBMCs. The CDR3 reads CASSSETGRYNEQFF. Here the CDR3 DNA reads TGTGCCAGCAGCTCAGAGACAGGTCGATACAATGAGCAGTTCTTC. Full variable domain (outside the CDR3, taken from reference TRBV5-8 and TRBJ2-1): EAGVTQSPTHLIKTRGQQATLRCSPISGHTSVYWYQQALGLGLQFLLWYDEGEERNRGNFPPRFSGRQFPNYSSELNVNALELEDSALYLCASSSETGRYNEQFFGPGTRLTVL.